The next 28 T cell receptor beta chains were all read from a single sample in a study of response to subunit inactivated influenza vaccine. One entry per CDR3 protein, called by TCRdb with MiXCR from the RT-PCR reads. Of about 480,000 distinct CDR3 sequences in the sample, over 25% were seen once. Sample: CD4+ T cells sorted from PBMCs, taken 5 days after vaccination. The receptor source for this set is a man in his forties or fifties who received an inactivated influenza vaccine.

The chain couples TRBV4-1 to TRBJ1-3, with a weak D call TRBD1 (5 bases). Looked up from germline, CDR1 is MGHRA and CDR2 is YSYEKL. The CDR3 is 11 residues long. The V and J ends lost 9 bases and 14 bases respectively, with 17 bases between them. This CDR3 is CASDSGRELYF. The DNA of the CDR3 is TGCGCCAGTGACTCGGGACGGGAACTATATTTT.

This sequence joins TRBV10-3 and TRBJ2-6; D remains unclear. The ends were cut back, 4 bases at V and 2 bases at J, with 9 bases in the middle. Germline V gene sequence: CDR1 ENHRY, CDR2 SYGVKD. This CDR3 has 15 residues. CDR3: CAISAYTAGANVLTF. The CDR3 coding sequence is TGTGCCATCAGTGCCTATACAGCTGGGGCCAACGTCCTGACTTTC.

The J gene is TRBJ2-1, the V gene TRBV27; the D is unclear. CDR3 length equals 14 residues. The V and J ends lost 7 bases and 7 bases respectively, with 17 bases between them. Germline V gene sequence: CDR1 MNHEY, CDR2 SMNVEV (reference sequence). The CDR3 DNA follows: TGTGCCAGCAATTTTTCCCCTGCGCGGAATGAGCAGTTCTTC. Residues: CASNFSPARNEQFF.

V gene TRBV28 combines with J gene TRBJ1-6; 10 nucleotides line up with TRBD1. The CDR3 has 13 residues. CDR1 and CDR2 (germline): MDHEN, SYDVKM. The V gene end was trimmed by 5 bases and the J gene end by 9 bases; junction bases not matched to a gene: 1. CDR3 region: CASSDRGPSPLHF. For the CDR3, the DNA is TGTGCCAGCAGTGACAGGGGGCCTTCACCCCTCCACTTT. Based on the CDR3 plus reference TRBV28 and TRBJ1-6, the full variable domain is DVKVTQSSRYLVKRTGEKVFLECVQDMDHENMFWYRQDPGLGLRLIYFSYDVKMKEKGDIPEGYSVSREKKERFSLILESASTNQTSMYLCASSDRGPSPLHFGNGTRLTVT.

This clonotype has only a few counts. The chain links TRBV7-8 to TRBJ2-7, with TRBD1 matching 7 bases. Per germline, CDR1 SGHVS and CDR2 FQNEAQ. The CDR3 contains 14 residues. Trimming cost V 4 bases and J 6 bases; bases outside gene matches: 9. Written as DNA, the CDR3 is TGTGCCAGCAGCTCGCGACAGGGAGCAGTCGAGCAGTACTTC. This translates into CASSSRQGAVEQYF. Full variable domain (missing parts from reference TRBV7-8 and TRBJ2-7): GAGVSQSPRYKVAKRGQDVALRCDPISGHVSLFWYQQALGQGPEFLTYFQNEAQLDKSGLPSDRFFAERPEGSVSTLKIQRTQQEDSAVYLCASSSRQGAVEQYFGPGTRLTVT.

This clonotype showed up just a few times. J is TRBJ2-3 and V is TRBV29-1, with TRBD1 identical over 8 bases. CDR3 length: 13 residues. V dropped 7 bases and J dropped 0; count of bases not matched to a gene: 3. Germline CDR1 SQVTM, CDR2 ANQGSEA. CDR3 sequence (DNA): TGCAGCGGCCGGGACAGGAGCACAGATACGCAGTATTTT. Its translation is CSGRDRSTDTQYF.

The genes are TRBV10-3 and TRBJ1-6; 7 nucleotides align to TRBD1. The CDR3 loop spans 14 amino acids. The junction had 10 bases not matched to a gene; V was cut back by 11 bases and J by 6 bases. The V gene's germline CDR1 is ENHRY and CDR2 SYGVKD. CDR3 nucleotides: TGTGCCGCAACGGGACAGATAAGTAATTCACCCCTCCACTTT. This gives the protein CAATGQISNSPLHF.

This chain joins TRBV18 and TRBJ2-7; no clear D gene. The CDR3 loop spans 12 amino acids. Trimming took 3 bases from V and 6 from J, leaving 9 bases between them. Per germline, CDR1 KGHSH and CDR2 LQKENI. CDR3 amino acids: CASSPGSIEQYF. CDR3 coding DNA: TGTGCCAGCTCACCCGGGTCGATCGAGCAGTACTTC.

The chain uses TRBV20-1 and TRBJ1-3, with D hard to call. The ends were cut back, 1 base at V and 3 bases at J, with 4 bases in the middle. This CDR3 contains 12 residues. The germline CDR1 and CDR2 sequences are DFQATT and SNEGSKA (reference sequence). CDR3 in DNA: TGCAGTGCTAGAGGGTTTGGAAACACCATATATTTT. It translates to CSARGFGNTIYF.

This rearrangement joins TRBV20-1 to TRBJ2-1; 10 bases agree with TRBD2. Losses at the gene ends were 4 bases for V and 7 bases for J; bases not matched to a gene: 4. CDR1 and CDR2 (germline): DFQATT, SNEGSKA (reference sequence). The CDR3 runs to 13 residues. The CDR3 region has the DNA TGCAGTGCTATCAGGACTAGCGGTAATGAGCAGTTCTTC. Translation: CSAIRTSGNEQFF.

This clonotype has just a few counts. The chain couples TRBV4-2 to TRBJ1-2; D is ambiguous. CDR1 and CDR2 from the germline V gene are LGHNA and YNFKEQ. Trimming stripped 4 bases from V and 4 bases from J, with 16 bases between. The CDR3 runs 15 residues. The CDR3 DNA reads as TGTGCCAGCAGCCGGAGTATGATGGTCCTCTATGGCTACACCTTC. It translates to CASSRSMMVLYGYTF.

The chain has TRBV7-2 and TRBJ1-1, with a tentative D call TRBD1 (5 bases). V was shortened by 2 bases and J by 4 bases, with 11 bases between the two germline ends. This CDR3 spans 14 amino acids. Looked up from germline, CDR1 is SGHTA and CDR2 is FQGNSA. CDR3 loop: CASSLTAGSTEAFF. The CDR3 DNA sequence: TGTGCCAGCAGCTTAACGGCAGGGAGCACTGAAGCTTTCTTT.

This chain connects TRBV29-1 to TRBJ1-3; D gene uncertain. CDR3 size: 14 residues. The V and J ends lost 4 bases and 4 bases respectively, with 14 bases between them. Germline CDR1 SQVTM, CDR2 ANQGSEA. The CDR3 DNA is TGCAGCGTTGTCTACCCCCGCGGGGGAAACACCATATATTTT. Translating it yields CSVVYPRGGNTIYF.

The chain couples TRBV12-3 or TRBV12-4 to TRBJ2-3, with 10 nucleotides matching TRBD2. V was pared by 5 bases and J by 0 bases, with 5 bases of the junction left unmatched. The CDR3 contains 16 residues. As DNA, the CDR3 is TGTGCCAGCAGTCCTACTAGCGGGGTGAGCACAGATACGCAGTATTTT. Residues: CASSPTSGVSTDTQYF.

This rearrangement joins TRBV9 to TRBJ2-5; TRBD1 matches 7 bases. Germline V gene data show CDR1 as SGDLS and CDR2 as YYNGEE. This CDR3 is 14 amino acids long. Losses at the gene ends were 6 bases for V and 2 bases for J; bases not matched to a gene: 7. The CDR3 is CASTRTGRQETQYF. As DNA, the CDR3 is TGTGCCAGCACCAGGACAGGCCGACAAGAGACCCAGTACTTC.

This clonotype was picked up many times. V is TRBV7-2 and J is TRBJ2-2, with 7 bases matching TRBD2. This CDR3 has 16 amino acids. V lost 3 bases, J lost 4 bases, and 8 bases stayed unmatched. The V gene's germline CDR1 is SGHTA and CDR2 FQGNSA. The CDR3 loop is CASSLAGLGITGELFF. DNA for the CDR3: TGTGCCAGCAGCTTGGCTGGACTAGGAATCACCGGGGAGCTGTTTTTT. The full variable domain, completed using reference TRBV7-2 and TRBJ2-2, is GAGVSQSPSNKVTEKGKDVELRCDPISGHTALYWYRQSLGQGLEFLIYFQGNSAPDKSGLPSDRFSAERTGGSVSTLTIQRTQQEDSAVYLCASSLAGLGITGELFFGEGSRLTVL.

Only a few counts were recorded for this clonotype. The CDR3: CASSLQNRNSPLHF. As DNA, the CDR3 is TGCGCCAGCAGCTTGCAAAATCGGAATTCACCCCTCCACTTT. This chain connects TRBV5-1 to TRBJ1-6, with D uncertain. V was cut by 1 base and J by 7 bases, with 9 bases left in between. The CDR3 has 14 amino acids. Germline loops: CDR1 SGHRS, CDR2 YFSETQ.

This clonotype came up a few times. The chain employs TRBV7-2 and TRBJ2-1; TRBD2 matches 8 bases. Germline trimming cut 0 bases from V and 6 bases from J; bases unmatched to any gene: 10. The CDR3 extends over 17 amino acids. The germline V gene encodes CDR1 SGHTA and CDR2 FQGNSA. The CDR3 protein is CASSLAAGGARVNEQFF. The CDR3 DNA reads as TGTGCCAGCAGCTTAGCGGCCGGGGGGGCAAGAGTCAATGAGCAGTTCTTC.

The chain employs TRBV5-6 and TRBJ1-4, with D unresolved. The germline gives CDR1 SGHDT, CDR2 YYEEEE. The CDR3 is made up of 14 amino acids. Trimming cost V 4 bases and J 5 bases, with 12 bases left between them. CDR3 bases: TGTGCCAGCAGCCAGATCCTGAAAAATGAAAAACTGTTTTTT. Translating it yields CASSQILKNEKLFF. The full variable domain, its missing parts supplied by reference TRBV5-6 and TRBJ1-4, is DAGVTQSPTHLIKTRGQQVTLRCSPKSGHDTVSWYQQALGQGPQFIFQYYEEEERQRGNFPDRFSGHQFPNYSSELNVNALLLGDSALYLCASSQILKNEKLFFGSGTQLSVL.

The chain recombines TRBV10-3 with TRBJ1-1; D not certain. The CDR3 length is 13 residues. V was pared by 10 bases and J by 7 bases, with 19 bases between. CDR1 is ENHRY, CDR2 SYGVKD, per germline. CDR3 bases: TGTGCCACCCGCGTAGGTGGGGTGGGTGAAGCTTTCTTT. Protein: CATRVGGVGEAFF.

The chain employs TRBV11-2 and TRBJ2-3; D may be TRBD2 (6 bases). Looked up from germline, CDR1 is SGHAT and CDR2 is FQNNGV. The CDR3 contains 15 residues. Trimming took off 6 bases at V and 0 bases at J, with 13 bases between the two ends. The CDR3, as DNA: TGTGCCAGCAGGCCCCGCGCGGGAAGCACAGATACGCAGTATTTT. Translating it yields CASRPRAGSTDTQYF.

The CDR3 here is CASRDRNSGRAETQYF. The CDR3 nucleotides read TGTGCCAGCAGAGATAGGAATAGCGGGAGAGCAGAGACCCAGTACTTC. V gene TRBV9 combines with J gene TRBJ2-5; 9 bases fit TRBD2. Per the germline V gene, CDR1 is SGDLS and CDR2 is YYNGEE. With V trimmed by 5 bases and J by 4 bases, 12 bases remained unmatched. The CDR3 consists of 16 residues.

The chain links TRBV5-1 to TRBJ2-5, with 9 nucleotides matching TRBD2. Germline V gives CDR1 SGHRS, CDR2 YFSETQ. CDR3 size: 14 residues. V shed 6 bases, J shed 1 base, and the junction held 4 bases outside the gene matches. This CDR3 is CASTETSGQETQYF. The CDR3 DNA reads as TGCGCCAGCACAGAGACTAGCGGCCAAGAGACCCAGTACTTC. Based on the CDR3 plus reference TRBV5-1 and TRBJ2-5, the full variable domain is KAGVTQTPRYLIKTRGQQVTLSCSPISGHRSVSWYQQTPGQGLQFLFEYFSETQRNKGNFPGRFSGRQFSNSRSEMNVSTLELGDSALYLCASTETSGQETQYFGPGTRLLVL.

This clonotype came up many times. The chain links TRBV5-1 to TRBJ2-2; D unresolved. The CDR3 is 11 residues long. V was shortened by 3 bases and J by 7 bases, with 4 bases between the two germline ends. CDR1 SGHRS and CDR2 YFSETQ come from the germline V gene. The CDR3 DNA reads TGCGCCAGCAGCTCTCTCGGGGAGCTGTTTTTT. Its translation is CASSSLGELFF.

This clonotype was seen a handful of times. The chain carries TRBV20-1 and TRBJ1-5; 8 bases map to TRBD1. V lost 1 base, J lost 6 bases, and 5 bases stayed unmatched. The germline gives CDR1 DFQATT, CDR2 SNEGSKA (reference sequence). This CDR3 is built from 14 residues. The CDR3 DNA reads as TGCAGTGCTAGAGGAGACAGGGGCGGTCAGCCCCAGCATTTT. Encoded protein: CSARGDRGGQPQHF.

The table lists this clonotype with a few counts. The chain combines TRBV20-1 with TRBJ1-5; TRBD1 agrees at 10 bases. The trim removed 6 bases at V and 5 bases at J, leaving 4 bases unmatched. The CDR3 has 13 residues. Germline V gene sequence: CDR1 DFQATT, CDR2 SNEGSKA (reference sequence). This CDR3 reads CSAGTGVYQPQHF. CDR3 bases: TGCAGTGCCGGGACAGGGGTGTATCAGCCCCAGCATTTT.

This clonotype was found many times. The V call is TRBV12-3 or TRBV12-4, the J call TRBJ2-1, with D uncertain. The CDR3 has 16 amino acids. V was shortened by 3 bases and J by 6 bases, with 18 bases between the two germline ends. The CDR3, as DNA: TGTGCCAGCAGTTTGGGTTCCGGCGCAGTTGGCAATGAGCAGTTCTTC. Translation: CASSLGSGAVGNEQFF.

This chain links TRBV5-1 with TRBJ2-7; 11 positions match TRBD2. Germline CDR1 SGHRS, CDR2 YFSETQ. The CDR3 length is 14 residues. V shed 3 bases, J shed 2 bases, and the junction held 1 base outside the gene matches. This CDR3 is CASSSTSGAYEQYF. The CDR3 bases are TGCGCCAGCAGCTCGACTAGCGGGGCCTACGAGCAGTACTTC.